This T cell receptor (beta chain) was documented in a study of a mutant IDH1 vaccine in newly diagnosed glioma. Study-wide background: Treated patients had a mean age of 40.4 years and a roughly 60% male, roughly 40% female split. Most patients had received both radiotherapy and temozolomide, the prior options being radiotherapy, temozolomide, or both. Findings and limits, study-wide: Vaccine-induced immune responses were detected in roughly 93% of patients. Changes in top peripheral clonotypes did not appear linked to pseudoprogression.

Germline V gives CDR1 SQVTM, CDR2 ANQGSEA. This CDR3 has 18 residues. V was shortened by 2 bases and J by 0 bases, with 20 bases between the two germline ends. Regarding time point: baseline, week 1 (first vaccination visit). Sample treatment: pre-vaccination baseline after standard-of-care therapy. A note on this clone: What it binds is unknown.

TCRdb keeps only in-frame clones here, not all; method: immunoSEQ multiplex PCR. Of tens of thousands of clones detected, approximately 79% appear once; the ten largest clones hold roughly 8.2%. This TCR came from a man aged 50 to 59 with glioma. The J gene is TRBJ2-1, the V gene TRBV29-1; perhaps TRBD2 as D (6 bases). The source was PBMCs, collected from a glioma patient treated with radiotherapy, temozolomide or both. CDR3: CSVERFYRGSISYNEQFF. In DNA, the CDR3 is TGCAGCGTTGAAAGATTTTATCGGGGGTCTATCTCCTACAATGAGCAGTTCTTC.